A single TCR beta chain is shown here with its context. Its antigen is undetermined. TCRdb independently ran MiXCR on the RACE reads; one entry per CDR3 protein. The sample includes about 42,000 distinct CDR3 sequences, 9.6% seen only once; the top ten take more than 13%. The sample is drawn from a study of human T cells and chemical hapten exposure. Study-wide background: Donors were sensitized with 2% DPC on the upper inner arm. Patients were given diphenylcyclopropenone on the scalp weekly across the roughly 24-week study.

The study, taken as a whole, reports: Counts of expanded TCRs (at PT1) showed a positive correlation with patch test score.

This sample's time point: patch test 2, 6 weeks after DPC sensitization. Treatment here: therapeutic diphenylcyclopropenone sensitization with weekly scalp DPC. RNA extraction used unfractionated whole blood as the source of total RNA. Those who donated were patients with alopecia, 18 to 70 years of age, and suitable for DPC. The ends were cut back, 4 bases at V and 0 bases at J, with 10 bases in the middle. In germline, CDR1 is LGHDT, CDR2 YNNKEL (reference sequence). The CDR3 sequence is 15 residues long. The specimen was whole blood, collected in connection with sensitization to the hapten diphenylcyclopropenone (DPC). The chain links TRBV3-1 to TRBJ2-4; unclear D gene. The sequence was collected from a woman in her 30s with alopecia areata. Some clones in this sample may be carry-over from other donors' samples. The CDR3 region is CASSPRREAKNIQYF. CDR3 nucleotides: TGTGCCAGCAGCCCACGAAGGGAAGCCAAAAACATTCAGTACTTC. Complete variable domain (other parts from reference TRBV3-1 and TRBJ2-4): DTAVSQTPKYLVTQMGNDKSIKCEQNLGHDTMYWYKQDSKKFLKIMFSYNNKELIINETVPNRFSPKSPDKAHLNLHINSLELGDSAVYFCASSPRREAKNIQYFGAGTRLSVL.